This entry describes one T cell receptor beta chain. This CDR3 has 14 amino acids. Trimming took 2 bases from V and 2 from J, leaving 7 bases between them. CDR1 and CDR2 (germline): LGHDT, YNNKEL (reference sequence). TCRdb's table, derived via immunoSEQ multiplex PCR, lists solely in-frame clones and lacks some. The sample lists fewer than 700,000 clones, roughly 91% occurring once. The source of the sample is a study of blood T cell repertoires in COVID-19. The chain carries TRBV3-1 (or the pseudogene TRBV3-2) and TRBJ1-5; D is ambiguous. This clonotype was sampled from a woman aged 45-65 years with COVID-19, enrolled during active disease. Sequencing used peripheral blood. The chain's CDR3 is CASSQRGGNQPQHF. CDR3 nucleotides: TGTGCCAGCAGCCAAAGAGGAGGCAATCAGCCCCAGCATTTT.